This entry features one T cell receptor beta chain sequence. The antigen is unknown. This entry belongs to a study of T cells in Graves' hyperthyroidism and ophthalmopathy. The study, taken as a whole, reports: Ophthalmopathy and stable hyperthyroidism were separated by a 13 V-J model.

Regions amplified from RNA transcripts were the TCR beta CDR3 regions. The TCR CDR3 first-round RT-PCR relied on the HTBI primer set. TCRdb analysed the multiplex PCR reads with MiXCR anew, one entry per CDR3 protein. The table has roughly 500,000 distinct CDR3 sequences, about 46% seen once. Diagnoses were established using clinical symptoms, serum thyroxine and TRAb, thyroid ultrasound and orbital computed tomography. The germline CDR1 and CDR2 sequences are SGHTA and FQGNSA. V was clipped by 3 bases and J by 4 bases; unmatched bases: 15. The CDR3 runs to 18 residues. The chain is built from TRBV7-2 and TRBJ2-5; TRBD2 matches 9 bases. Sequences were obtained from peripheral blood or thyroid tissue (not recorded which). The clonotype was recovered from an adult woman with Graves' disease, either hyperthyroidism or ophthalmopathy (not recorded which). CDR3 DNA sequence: TGTGCCAGCAGCTTCTGGCTGGGGGTAGCGGGGGCAGGAGAGACCCAGTACTTC. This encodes CASSFWLGVAGAGETQYF.